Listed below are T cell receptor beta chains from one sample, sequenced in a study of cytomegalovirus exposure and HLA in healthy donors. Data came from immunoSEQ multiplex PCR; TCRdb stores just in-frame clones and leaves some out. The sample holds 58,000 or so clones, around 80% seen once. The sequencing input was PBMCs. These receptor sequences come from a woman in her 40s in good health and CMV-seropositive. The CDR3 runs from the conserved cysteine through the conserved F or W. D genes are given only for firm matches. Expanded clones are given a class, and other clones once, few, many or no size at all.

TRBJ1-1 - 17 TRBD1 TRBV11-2 TGTGCCAGCAGCTTAGATTTCAGGGGGCAGAAGAACACTGAAGCTTTCTTT CASSLDFRGQKNTEAFF
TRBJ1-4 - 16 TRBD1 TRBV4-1 TGCGCCAGCAGCGACCCCCAGGGGGAAGCTAATGAAAAACTGTTTTTT CASSDPQGEANEKLFF
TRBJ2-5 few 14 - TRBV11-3 TGTGCCAGCAGTCCCGGTGGGGCCCAAGAGACCCAGTACTTC CASSPGGAQETQYF
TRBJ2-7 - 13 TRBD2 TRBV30 TGTGCCTGCAACCGGGGGGGCGATTACGAGCAGTACTTC CACNRGGDYEQYF
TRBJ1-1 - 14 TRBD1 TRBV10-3 TGTGCCATCAGCGGGACAGCGACAGGGACTGAAGCTTTCTTT CAISGTATGTEAFF
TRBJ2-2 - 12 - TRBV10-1 TGCGCCAGCGGCCAGAACACCGGGGAGCTGTTTTTT CASGQNTGELFF
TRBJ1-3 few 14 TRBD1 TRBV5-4 TGTGCCAGCAGCCAGGGACAGGAGAGAAACACCATATATTTT CASSQGQERNTIYF
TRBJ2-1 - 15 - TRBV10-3 TGTGCCATCAGTGAGTCGGGCGGGGATTACAATGAGCAGTTCTTC CAISESGGDYNEQFF
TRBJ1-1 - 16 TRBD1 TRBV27 TGTGGCTATTACGAACAACAGGGGGCGAAGAGGACTGAAGCTTTCTTT CGYYEQQGAKRTEAFF
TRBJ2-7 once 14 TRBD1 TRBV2 TGTGCCAGCAGTTCACAGGGGGCGGCTGCCGAGCAGTACTTC CASSSQGAAAEQYF
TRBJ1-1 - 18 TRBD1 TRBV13 TGTGCCAACAGCTTAGGAGTCCCTTCAGGGGGGATTAACACTGAAGCTTTCTTT CANSLGVPSGGINTEAFF
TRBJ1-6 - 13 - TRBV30 TGTGCCTGCCACGGACAGCATAATTCACCCCTCCACTTT CACHGQHNSPLHF
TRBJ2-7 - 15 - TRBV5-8 TGTGCCAGCAGCTTGGCAGCGGGTTGGTCCTACGAGCAGTACTTC CASSLAAGWSYEQYF
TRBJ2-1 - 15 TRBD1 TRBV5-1 TGCGCCAGCAGGGACGGGACAGGGAACTACAATGAGCAGTTCTTC CASRDGTGNYNEQFF